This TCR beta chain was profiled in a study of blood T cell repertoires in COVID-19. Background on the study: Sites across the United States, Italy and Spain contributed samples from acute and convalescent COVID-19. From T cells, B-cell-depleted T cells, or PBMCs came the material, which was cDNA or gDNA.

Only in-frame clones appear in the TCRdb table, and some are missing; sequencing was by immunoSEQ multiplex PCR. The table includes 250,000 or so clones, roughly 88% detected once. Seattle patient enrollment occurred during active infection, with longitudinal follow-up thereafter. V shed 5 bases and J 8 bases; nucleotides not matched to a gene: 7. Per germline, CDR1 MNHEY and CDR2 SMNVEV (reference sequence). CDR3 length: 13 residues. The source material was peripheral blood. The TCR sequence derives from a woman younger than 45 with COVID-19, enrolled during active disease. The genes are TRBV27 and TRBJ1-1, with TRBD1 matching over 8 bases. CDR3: CASSRDRGREAFF. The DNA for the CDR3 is TGTGCCAGCAGTAGAGACAGGGGAAGGGAAGCTTTCTTT.